These 10 T cell receptor beta chains were all obtained from the same sample, sequenced in a study of blood T cell repertoires in COVID-19. This table comes from immunoSEQ multiplex PCR, and its TCRdb copy is limited to in-frame clones, with some not included. The sample records some 130,000 clones, roughly three quarters being singletons. Sequencing input: peripheral blood. The receptors here all came from a woman aged 70-85 years with acute or convalescent COVID-19.

The chain carries TRBV2 and TRBJ1-6; D may be TRBD1 (6 bases). V was clipped by 5 bases and J by 13 bases, with 15 bases between them. Per the germline V gene, CDR1 is SNHLY and CDR2 is FYNNEI. This CDR3 is built from 13 residues. The CDR3 bases are TGTGCCAGCAGTCCTTCCAACAGGGTGCCCCTCCACTTT. Protein product: CASSPSNRVPLHF.

This clone has just a few counts. This chain uses TRBV10-3 with TRBJ1-1; D is unclear. Per germline, CDR1 ENHRY and CDR2 SYGVKD. The CDR3 has 14 amino acids. Trimming left V 3 bases short and J 5 bases short, with 13 bases between. The CDR3 DNA reads as TGTGCCATCAGTGATCCTGGACTGCAAACTGAAGCTTTCTTT. Protein: CAISDPGLQTEAFF.

This clone came up a few times. The rearrangement links TRBV27 to TRBJ1-5, with D tentatively TRBD1 (5 bases). The CDR3 extends over 15 amino acids. V lost 5 bases and J lost 3, with 14 bases in between. Germline CDR1 MNHEY, CDR2 SMNVEV (reference sequence). CDR3 in DNA: TGTGCCAGCAGTCCCCGACAGCTGAACAATCAGCCCCAGCATTTT. It specifies CASSPRQLNNQPQHF.

The V call is TRBV5-1, the J call TRBJ1-4, with unresolved D. V dropped 5 bases and J dropped 0 bases, with 11 bases sitting between them. The CDR3 spans 15 residues. The germline V gene encodes CDR1 SGHRS and CDR2 YFSETQ. The CDR3 loop reads CASRIYSATNEKLFF. In nucleotides, the CDR3 is TGCGCCAGCAGAATCTACAGTGCAACTAATGAAAAACTGTTTTTT.

The chain couples TRBV18 to TRBJ1-1, with D possibly matching TRBD1 (6 bases). The CDR3 totals 14 residues. Trimming pared 4 bases from V and 1 base from J, leaving 10 bases between. CDR1 and CDR2 (germline): KGHSH, LQKENI. The CDR3 DNA reads as TGTGCCAGCTCACGTGGGGGCCCGAACACTGAAGCTTTCTTT. It translates to CASSRGGPNTEAFF.

The chain couples TRBV9 to TRBJ1-6; D uncertain. The CDR3 has 16 amino acids. Germline V CDR1 and CDR2: SGDLS, YYNGEE. The ends were cut back, 0 bases at V and 0 bases at J, with 7 bases in the middle. CDR3 coding DNA: TGTGCCAGCAGCGTAGGGGCAAGCTCCTATAATTCACCCCTCCACTTT. Translation: CASSVGASSYNSPLHF. Filled out from reference TRBV9 and TRBJ1-6, the complete variable domain reads DSGVTQTPKHLITATGQRVTLRCSPRSGDLSVYWYQQSLDQGLQFLIQYYNGEERAKGNILERFSAQQFPDLHSELNLSSLELGDSALYFCASSVGASSYNSPLHFGNGTRLTVT.

The chain uses TRBV7-2 and TRBJ1-2; 9 bases are shared with TRBD1. The trim removed 5 bases at V and 2 bases at J, leaving 6 bases unmatched. The CDR3 length is 15 residues. Germline assignment: CDR1 SGHTA and CDR2 FQGNSA. The CDR3 DNA follows: TGTGCCAGCAGCACACACAGGGGGCTAAACTATGGCTACACCTTC. Protein product: CASSTHRGLNYGYTF.

The chain has TRBV9 and TRBJ2-1; 11 nucleotides align to TRBD2. This CDR3 is 16 amino acids long. After removal of 4 bases from V and 5 bases from J, the junction contained 8 bases not matched to a gene. Looked up from germline, CDR1 is SGDLS and CDR2 is YYNGEE. The CDR3 DNA is TGTGCCAGCAGCCGAGCAATAGCGGGGGGGAACAATGAGCAGTTCTTC. This translates into CASSRAIAGGNNEQFF.

This chain connects TRBV4-3 to TRBJ1-1; D is undetermined. The CDR3 is 13 residues long. Looked up from germline, CDR1 is LGHNA and CDR2 is YSLEER. Trimming stripped 4 bases from V and 6 bases from J, with 12 bases between. The CDR3 protein is CASSPLLEAEAFF. The CDR3 DNA reads TGCGCCAGCAGCCCCCTTTTGGAGGCTGAAGCTTTCTTT.

This clone was seen only a few times. This chain links TRBV9 with TRBJ2-3, with unresolved D. Germline V gives CDR1 SGDLS, CDR2 YYNGEE. The CDR3 consists of 14 residues. V lost 0 bases and J lost 6, with 11 bases in between. The CDR3 here is CASSVGGYRDTQYF. Here the CDR3 DNA reads TGTGCCAGCAGCGTAGGAGGCTACCGGGATACGCAGTATTTT. The full variable domain, its missing parts supplied by reference TRBV9 and TRBJ2-3, is DSGVTQTPKHLITATGQRVTLRCSPRSGDLSVYWYQQSLDQGLQFLIQYYNGEERAKGNILERFSAQQFPDLHSELNLSSLELGDSALYFCASSVGGYRDTQYFGPGTRLTVL.